The 16 T cell receptor beta chains below were found in one sample sequenced in a study of T cells after posttransplantation cyclophosphamide. The data were produced by immunoSEQ multiplex PCR, yet TCRdb's version contains in-frame clones alone and is incomplete. Among tens of thousands of clones listed, 73% were seen once. Sequencing input: memory CD4+ T cells sorted from PBMCs. The receptors here all came from a woman aged 60 to 75 in good health, CMV-negative, and a related stem cell transplant donor.

The J gene is TRBJ2-1, the V gene TRBV7-2; TRBD2 agrees at 14 bases. Germline CDR1 reads SGHTA; CDR2 reads FQGNSA. The length of the CDR3 is 18 residues. Trimming took 1 base from V and 3 from J; bases not matched to a gene: 5. The CDR3 region has the DNA TGTGCCAGCAGCTTAGGATGGGGGACTAGCGGGAGCTACAATGAGCAGTTCTTC. It is translated as CASSLGWGTSGSYNEQFF.

This clone was observed a few times. The chain uses TRBV6-5 and TRBJ2-7, with 11 nucleotides matching TRBD2. The CDR3 sequence is 12 residues long. Germline loops: CDR1 MNHEY, CDR2 SVGAGI. After removal of 8 bases from V and 6 bases from J, the junction contained 3 bases not matched to a gene. CDR3 amino acids: CASGLAGGEQYF. CDR3 in DNA: TGTGCCAGCGGGCTAGCGGGAGGCGAGCAGTACTTC.

This clone has only one observation. The gene calls are TRBV7-9 and TRBJ1-3, with D uncertain. The CDR3 contains 13 residues. The germline gives CDR1 SEHNR, CDR2 FQNEAQ (reference sequence). For the CDR3, the DNA is TGTGGCCCAAGGCGGAGCTCTGGAAACACCATATATTTT. It encodes CGPRRSSGNTIYF.

This clone was detected a few times. The chain joins TRBV7-2 to TRBJ2-1; D gene ambiguous. Germline values: CDR1 SGHTA, CDR2 FQGNSA. Trimming cost V 5 bases and J 6 bases, with 17 bases left between them. The CDR3 sequence is 15 residues long. CDR3 bases: TGTGCCAGCAGCGGATCAGTTGGGCGTTCCAATGAGCAGTTCTTC. This sequence encodes CASSGSVGRSNEQFF.

This chain uses TRBV7-2 with TRBJ2-4, with TRBD2 matching over 12 bases. The germline CDR1 and CDR2 sequences are SGHTA and FQGNSA. Trimming removed 0 bases from V and 0 bases from J; junction bases left unmatched: 6. The CDR3 is 19 residues long. The CDR3 loop reads CASSLALRTSGIAKNIQYF. DNA for the CDR3: TGTGCCAGCAGCTTAGCGCTAAGGACTAGCGGGATAGCCAAAAACATTCAGTACTTC.

This clone was detected only once. CDR3 protein: CASSLLGSGGETQYF. The CDR3 region has the DNA TGTGCCAGCAGTTTATTGGGTAGCGGGGGAGAGACCCAGTACTTC. The chain employs TRBV28 and TRBJ2-5; 9 nucleotides match TRBD2. From germline, CDR1 is MDHEN and CDR2 SYDVKM. Trimming at V came to 1 base and at J to 4 bases, leaving 4 bases not matched to a gene. The CDR3 loop spans 15 amino acids.

The chain joins TRBV7-2 to TRBJ2-5; 9 nucleotides agree with TRBD2. Trimming cost V 4 bases and J 5 bases; bases outside gene matches: 14. The CDR3 consists of 17 residues. In germline, CDR1 is SGHTA, CDR2 FQGNSA. DNA of the CDR3: TGTGCCAGCAGCTCCCAGGGGCGGGGGGGCTTCGGCGAGACCCAGTACTTC. The encoded protein is CASSSQGRGGFGETQYF.

This chain uses TRBV18 with TRBJ2-2; D may be TRBD1 (6 bases). The germline V gene encodes CDR1 KGHSH and CDR2 LQKENI. The CDR3 is made up of 11 amino acids. With 4 bases removed from V and 14 bases from J, the gap between germline ends came to 11 bases. CDR3 in DNA: TGTGCCAGCTCACGGACAGACGAACTGTTTTTT. Translated: CASSRTDELFF.

The chain has TRBV27 and TRBJ2-7; no reliable D call. Germline loops: CDR1 MNHEY, CDR2 SMNVEV (reference sequence). Between the trimmed V and J ends, which lost 7 bases and 3 bases, there was a span of 16 bases. CDR3 size: 14 residues. In DNA, the CDR3 is TGTGCCAGCACCCGCCTAACCCCTGACTACGAGCAGTACTTC. This codes for CASTRLTPDYEQYF.

V usage is TRBV2 and J usage is TRBJ1-5; D is unclear. V shed 3 bases and J shed 2 bases, with 8 bases lying between them. CDR1 and CDR2 (germline): SNHLY, FYNNEI. CDR3 length: 14 residues. In DNA, the CDR3 is TGTGCCAGCAGTGATCTGACTCGCAATCAGCCCCAGCATTTT. Translation gives CASSDLTRNQPQHF.

The chain is built from TRBV6-5 and TRBJ2-7; TRBD2 matches 8 bases. This CDR3 contains 14 residues. Germline values: CDR1 MNHEY, CDR2 SVGAGI. J lost 2 bases, V lost 6 bases, and 6 bases had no gene match. The CDR3 loop is CASSPRGGAYEQYF. CDR3 DNA sequence: TGTGCCAGCAGCCCCCGGGGGGGGGCCTACGAGCAGTACTTC.

This chain joins TRBV5-4 and TRBJ1-3, with D hard to call. V lost 6 bases to trimming and J lost 3 bases, with 13 bases between them. CDR3 length: 14 amino acids. The germline gives CDR1 SGHNT, CDR2 YYREEE (reference sequence). The CDR3, as DNA: TGTGCCAGCACCGAACGAGCGGGTGGAAACACCATATATTTT. Translating it yields CASTERAGGNTIYF.

The rearrangement joins TRBV4-3 to TRBJ1-3; 7 bases map to TRBD1. Trimming cost V 0 bases and J 5 bases; bases outside gene matches: 4. CDR3 length: 15 residues. Germline values: CDR1 LGHNA, CDR2 YSLEER. CDR3 nucleotides: TGCGCCAGCAGCCAAGAGAGGGACAGTAGAAACACCATATATTTT. Translation: CASSQERDSRNTIYF.

This sequence joins TRBV7-2 and TRBJ1-2; TRBD1 is a possible D gene (5 bases). Germline V CDR1 and CDR2: SGHTA, FQGNSA. V shed 1 base and J shed 6 bases, with 12 bases lying between them. This CDR3 is built from 14 residues. CDR3 in DNA: TGTGCCAGCAGCTTAGGATCAGGGTCCGATGGCTACACCTTC. It codes for CASSLGSGSDGYTF.

V gene TRBV7-2 combines with J gene TRBJ2-5; 14 positions agree with TRBD2. This CDR3 is 14 amino acids long. The germline V gene encodes CDR1 SGHTA and CDR2 FQGNSA. The V and J ends lost 4 bases and 9 bases, in that order; junction bases with no gene match: 4. The CDR3 reads CASSSGLAGGPQYF. CDR3 nucleotides: TGTGCCAGCAGCTCCGGACTAGCGGGGGGACCCCAGTACTTC.

The chain employs TRBV20-1 and TRBJ2-7; D call uncertain. The CDR3 covers 10 residues. Trimming stripped 3 bases from V and 7 bases from J, with 7 bases between. Germline V gene sequence: CDR1 DFQATT, CDR2 SNEGSKA (reference sequence). The CDR3 nucleotides are TGCAGTGCTAGTTCCGAGGAGCAGTACTTC. Translated: CSASSEEQYF.